A single TCR beta chain is shown here with its context. This clone's antigen is unknown. There are no base qualities to consult, and no much larger clone falls within one base. These data originate in a study of shared clonotypes between healthy human individuals (dated by TCRdb to about 2020). With regard to the full study: The cohort comprised two women and a few men aged 18 to 49 years. Per donor, three plates each were used for CD4 naive and CD4 memory, two for CD8 naive, and one for CD8 memory. Blood TCR repertoires of a handful of healthy adults were deeply sequenced to estimate repertoire size and the extent of clonotype sharing between individuals. Different laboratories and diverse techniques were used to prepare libraries and sequence TCR repertoires, to increase sequencing depth and limit assay-specific biases. Each donor's leukapheresis produced roughly between roughly 0.94 and 9.5 billion PBMCs. Study-wide conclusions, independent of this receptor: Clonotypes shared by all four sorted-subset donors showed higher generation probabilities than non-shared clonotypes. Across a few donors, 5% to 6% of naive CD4, around 3.5% of naive CD8, about 2.3% of memory CD4, and 0.4% of memory CD8 clonotypes were shared. Naive subsets generally had larger estimated clonotype richness than memory subsets did. Sampling was limited to blood, and TCR repertoires in tissue likely differ from TCR repertoires in blood. Because the study included only a small number of donors, the genetic and exposure-history diversity represented was limited. Rarefaction of sorted-subset datasets indicated incomplete sequencing despite the large sequencing depth. Based on pairwise subsampling, the degree of clonotype sharing among donors was expected to be affected by sequencing depth.

The CDR3 goes from the cysteine to the phenylalanine over 14 residues. Only CDR3 DNA is held: 42 bases, read in frame from base 1. For CDR1 and CDR2, the germline V gene lists SGHDT and YYEEEE. V loses 2 bases at its end and J loses 6 bases; junction bases beyond the gene matches: 7. Using the deep immunoSEQ assay, multiplex PCR amplified TCR CDR3 regions from genomic DNA. For each cell subset, the extracted genomic DNA was distributed evenly across all wells of several immunoSEQ 96-well plates, and each plate served as one replicate. Each replicate PCR for sorted subsets received about 210 ng genomic DNA, equal to tens of thousands of T cell genomes. The purified libraries were quantified using a Qubit 3.0 fluorometer, sized with a Bioanalyzer 2100, and then quantified again using the KAPA Library Quantification kit. A separate single-read 150-cycle Illumina NextSeq 550 flow cell was used to sequence each immunoSEQ 96-well plate. In the source study's methods: Because the immunoSEQ output included only junctional sequences and no quality scores, the filtering could not be the same as the filtering used for full-length reads. To assign V/J genes and CDR3, sequences were annotated against IMGT germline references using PyIR, a Python wrapper for IgBLAST v1.9. Reads with weak V/J assignments (E-value above 1e-6), missing CDR3, stop codons, out-of-frame junctions, or ambiguous translated residues were removed. V3J clonotypes were defined by identical inferred V gene, J gene, and CDR3 amino acid sequence. The percentage overlap between two repertoires was calculated by dividing the number of shared unique clonotypes by the size of the smaller repertoire. RTK rarefaction, the Chao1 estimator, and Recon v2.1 estimates of unobserved clonotypes were used to assess repertoire richness. OLGA was used to compute generation probabilities for all TCRbeta clonotypes that the gDNA method yielded from a handful of donors. The clones in this table, taken by TCRdb from immuneACCESS, are in-frame only. Not every clone is retained; where verified, under half of the shortfall comes from an unresolved V gene, and the cause of the rest is unknown. Clone size and V and J calls were adopted from that table, with D and trimming inferred from the DNA. The sample yields 2 million to 2.5 million clones; approximately 94% were counted once. 0.13% of the sample belongs to the ten largest clones.

The donors were healthy, HIV-negative adults with no recently reported acute infections or vaccinations. Every donor was a Caucasian adult residing in Nashville, Tennessee, USA. Magnetic negative selection was used to enrich CD4+ T cells, after which naive cells were positively selected on CD45RA and the negative fraction became the memory subset. After blood collection by leukapheresis, PBMCs were isolated using Ficoll-Histopaque density gradient centrifugation and then cryopreserved in the vapor phase of liquid nitrogen. Purity and quantity of every magnetically sorted T cell population were checked by analytical flow cytometry. Genomic DNA was isolated from each sorted fraction and quantified by UV absorbance on a Nanodrop 2000c.

Sequencing input: naive CD4+ T cells sorted from blood. The cell subset or site label corresponds to: CD45RA+ positively selected. The clonotype was recovered from a man younger than 35 in good health. This sequence uses TRBV5-6 and TRBJ2-7, with 8 bases matching TRBD1. The CDR3 region: CASSFGRGRGEQYF. The nucleotide sequence reads TGTGCCAGCAGCTTTGGCAGGGGGCGCGGCGAGCAGTACTTC.